The 22 T cell receptor beta chains in this list originate from one sample, sequenced in a study of blood T cells in healthy people across ages. Next came a second PCR, run for about 7 to 12 cycles, which used a sample-barcoded 5' primer along with a J-beta primer mix. TCRdb itself ran the 5' RACE reads through MiXCR, one entry per CDR3 protein. Altogether under 700,000 distinct CDR3 sequences are present, around 24% being singletons, with the ten largest covering just over 8.5%. These data were also filed under a second study, of T cells of mothers and their children.

What was sequenced was blood. The receptor source for this set is a boy aged 5-17 years in good health.

The sample holds a few counts of this clonotype. The chain uses TRBV27 and TRBJ1-5; D perhaps matches TRBD1 (6 bases). CDR1 is MNHEY and CDR2 is SMNVEV in the germline V gene (reference sequence). Trimming removed 2 bases from V and 6 bases from J, with 14 bases in between. CDR3 length equals 15 residues. CDR3 sequence (DNA): TGTGCCAGCAGTTTAGCTCGTACAGGGAGTCAGCCCCAGCATTTT. The encoded protein is CASSLARTGSQPQHF.

The chain is built from TRBV20-1 and TRBJ2-2, with D perhaps matching TRBD1 or TRBD2 (5 bases each). Trimming cost V 5 bases and J 4 bases, with 14 bases left between them. Germline assignment: CDR1 DFQATT and CDR2 SNEGSKA (reference sequence). The CDR3 is 14 amino acids. CDR3 loop: CSAGGHTGTGELFF. The CDR3, as DNA: TGCAGTGCTGGGGGTCATACGGGCACCGGGGAGCTGTTTTTT.

The V and J genes are TRBV7-9 and TRBJ2-7; a weak D match, TRBD2 (6 bases). Deletions cut 3 bases from V and 3 bases from J, with 12 bases between. The V gene's germline CDR1 is SEHNR and CDR2 FQNEAQ (reference sequence). The CDR3 has 14 amino acids. The CDR3 spells CASSFTGSDYEQYF. The CDR3 DNA sequence: TGTGCCAGCAGCTTTACCGGGAGTGACTACGAGCAGTACTTC.

The rearrangement uses TRBV12-5 and TRBJ2-1; TRBD1 matches at 9 bases. This CDR3 is 15 amino acids long. Trimming at V came to 1 base and at J to 6 bases, leaving 4 bases not matched to a gene. Germline lookup yields CDR1 LGHNT and CDR2 FRNRAP. The CDR3 sequence: CASGLGTGASNEQFF. Here the CDR3 DNA reads TGTGCTAGTGGTTTGGGGACAGGGGCGTCCAATGAGCAGTTCTTC.

The rearrangement links TRBV2 to TRBJ2-7, with 9 nucleotides matching TRBD1. In germline, CDR1 is SNHLY, CDR2 FYNNEI. This CDR3 spans 17 amino acids. Losses at the gene ends were 9 bases for V and 3 bases for J; bases not matched to a gene: 18. CDR3 DNA: TGTGCCAGTGGGAACGGGGGACAGGGTTTTTCGTTCTACGAGCAGTACTTC. It codes for CASGNGGQGFSFYEQYF.

This clonotype was detected ten times or more. The genes are TRBV11-2 and TRBJ2-5; TRBD2 is a possible D gene (5 bases). The CDR3 is 13 amino acids. With 5 bases removed from V and 2 bases from J, the gap between germline ends came to 9 bases. Germline CDR1 reads SGHAT; CDR2 reads FQNNGV. The CDR3: CASSPREQETQYF. In DNA form, the CDR3 reads TGTGCCAGCAGCCCGAGGGAGCAAGAGACCCAGTACTTC.

The sample holds a few counts of this clonotype. The chain has TRBV4-2 and TRBJ2-5; D gene ambiguous. This CDR3 has 13 residues. V lost 2 bases, J lost 5 bases, and 9 bases lay in between. Looked up from germline, CDR1 is LGHNA and CDR2 is YNFKEQ. CDR3 sequence (DNA): TGTGCCAGCAGCCAATATGTTAGGGAGACCCAGTACTTC. This translates into CASSQYVRETQYF.

This sequence joins TRBV6-2 or TRBV6-3 and TRBJ1-5; D is unresolved. From germline, CDR1 is MNHEY and CDR2 SVGEGT. The CDR3 runs 14 residues. Trimming took 2 bases from V and 8 from J, leaving 13 bases between them. CDR3 residues: CASSYGTSSEPQHF. CDR3 in DNA: TGTGCCAGCAGTTACGGTACGTCCTCAGAGCCCCAGCATTTT.

This clonotype was counted a few times. This rearrangement joins TRBV6-1 to TRBJ2-5; D is unclear. The CDR3 totals 13 residues. Trimming left V 6 bases short and J 5 bases short, with 13 bases between. Germline V gives CDR1 MNHNS, CDR2 SASEGT. For the CDR3, the DNA is TGTGCCAGCAGCCGAGTGGGCGTGGAGACCCAGTACTTC. Its protein product is CASSRVGVETQYF.

This clonotype came up a few times. V gene TRBV27 combines with J gene TRBJ1-2, with a possible D match to TRBD1 (5 bases). The CDR3 extends over 13 amino acids. Germline V lookup: CDR1 MNHEY, CDR2 SMNVEV (reference sequence). V lost 6 bases, J lost 6 bases, and 14 bases lay in between. CDR3 in DNA: TGTGCCAGCAGGCGACCGGGACTGGATGGCTACACCTTC. Protein product: CASRRPGLDGYTF.

In DNA form, the CDR3 reads TGTGCCAGCAGCCTCCGACAGGAAGTATACGAGCAGTACTTC. This codes for CASSLRQEVYEQYF. The J gene is TRBJ2-7, the V gene TRBV6-2 or TRBV6-3; perhaps TRBD1 as D (6 bases). Deletions cut 6 bases from V and 4 bases from J, with 16 bases between. Per germline, CDR1 MNHEY and CDR2 SVGEGT. The CDR3 sequence is 14 residues long.

The chain carries TRBV7-2 and TRBJ2-5; 7 bases match TRBD2. TRBJ2-1 explains the end of the DNA better; the J call may be wrong. The CDR3 contains 16 residues. Germline V gives CDR1 SGHTA, CDR2 FQGNSA. The CDR3 reads CASSLGTLAASEEQFF. For the CDR3, the DNA is TGTGCCAGCAGCTTAGGTACGCTAGCGGCCTCCGAGGAGCAGTTCTTC.

This clonotype was counted only a few times. V usage is TRBV4-3 and J usage is TRBJ2-5; D is unclear. The germline V and J ends were trimmed by 1 base and 5 bases, with 11 bases remaining between them. The CDR3 spans 14 residues. Per the germline V gene, CDR1 is LGHNA and CDR2 is YSLEER. The CDR3: CASSQGAARETQYF. The CDR3 DNA is TGCGCCAGCAGCCAAGGGGCAGCTAGGGAGACCCAGTACTTC.

The chain uses TRBV5-1 and TRBJ2-4; 7 nucleotides line up with TRBD1. Germline CDR1 SGHRS, CDR2 YFSETQ. This CDR3 has 16 residues. The ends lost 3 bases at V and 0 bases at J; junction bases unmatched: 6. This CDR3 reads CASSYQTGLAKNIQYF. The DNA for the CDR3 is TGCGCCAGCAGCTACCAGACAGGGTTAGCCAAAAACATTCAGTACTTC.

This clonotype was found a few times. The V gene is TRBV4-2, the J gene TRBJ1-2; no reliable D call. The germline V and J ends were trimmed by 0 bases and 4 bases, with 12 bases remaining between them. CDR1 and CDR2 from the germline V gene are LGHNA and YNFKEQ. The CDR3 length is 15 residues. The CDR3 DNA reads TGTGCCAGCAGCCAAGATTTGCCGACCCCCTATGGCTACACCTTC. Translated, it gives CASSQDLPTPYGYTF.

The chain couples TRBV28 to TRBJ1-1; the D gene is possibly TRBD1 (5 bases). The CDR3 contains 15 residues. Germline V CDR1 and CDR2: MDHEN, SYDVKM. The V gene lost 4 bases and the J gene lost 0 bases, with 12 bases spanning the gap. CDR3 coding DNA: TGTGCCAGCAGTTCCACGGGACTTATGAACACTGAAGCTTTCTTT. Translation gives CASSSTGLMNTEAFF.

In its sample, this clonotype was seen once. The chain links TRBV6-5 to TRBJ1-4, with D unresolved. V shed 4 bases and J shed 0 bases, with 12 bases lying between them. CDR3 length: 16 amino acids. From germline, CDR1 is MNHEY and CDR2 SVGAGI. CDR3 in amino acids: CASSSAPQATNEKLFF. CDR3 nucleotides: TGTGCCAGCAGTTCCGCCCCCCAGGCAACTAATGAAAAACTGTTTTTT.

This chain connects TRBV5-5 to TRBJ1-2, with a tentative D call TRBD1 (6 bases). In germline, CDR1 is SGHKS, CDR2 YYEKEE (reference sequence). The CDR3 consists of 13 residues. The ends were cut back, 3 bases at V and 6 bases at J, with 12 bases in the middle. The CDR3 protein is CASSWGGINGYTF. The CDR3, as DNA: TGTGCCAGCAGCTGGGGGGGCATTAATGGCTACACCTTC.

This clonotype was seen a few times. V gene TRBV6-1 combines with J gene TRBJ2-1; D assignment may be TRBD1 or TRBD2 (5 bases each). CDR3 length: 13 residues. Trimming stripped 6 bases from V and 8 bases from J, with 14 bases between. Germline V gene sequence: CDR1 MNHNS, CDR2 SASEGT. CDR3 coding DNA: TGTGCCAGCAGGCTTTATAGGGACGATGAGCAGTTCTTC. This sequence encodes CASRLYRDDEQFF.

This clonotype was seen a handful of times. J is TRBJ1-2 and V is TRBV13, with 11 nucleotides matching TRBD1. Germline values: CDR1 PRHDT, CDR2 FYEKMQ (reference sequence). The CDR3 totals 15 residues. Unmatched junction bases numbered 6, after V lost 5 bases and J lost 4 bases. The DNA of the CDR3 is TGTGCCAGCAGCCCCCGGGGACAGGGGGTCTATGGCTACACCTTC. The encoded protein is CASSPRGQGVYGYTF.

This chain joins TRBV7-2 and TRBJ2-3, with 8 positions matching TRBD2. The CDR3 covers 15 residues. J was trimmed by 1 base and V by 5 bases; bases with no gene match: 5. Germline CDR1 reads SGHTA; CDR2 reads FQGNSA. CDR3 nucleotide sequence: TGTGCCAGCAGCGGTATGCGGGAGGGCACAGATACGCAGTATTTT. Its translation: CASSGMREGTDTQYF.

This clonotype has only a few counts. The V call is TRBV5-1, the J call TRBJ2-4, with a possible D match to TRBD1 (6 bases). V was pared by 1 base and J by 14 bases, with 28 bases between. This CDR3 region has 17 residues. Germline-derived CDR1 and CDR2 are SGHRS and YFSETQ. The DNA for the CDR3 is TGCGCCAGCAGCTTGCCGGCTGCAAGACAAGAGAACAGGGACAAGTACTTC. Encoded protein: CASSLPAARQENRDKYF.